A single sample is the source of the 30 T cell receptor beta chains below, sequenced in a study of blood T cell repertoires in COVID-19. Method: immunoSEQ multiplex PCR; TCRdb's copy keeps in-frame clones and lacks some. The sample lists some 390,000 clones, roughly 86% occurring once. The sequenced material came from peripheral blood. The origin of the receptors is a woman aged 60 to 75 with COVID-19, enrolled during active disease.

The chain employs TRBV12-3 or TRBV12-4 and TRBJ1-2; 7 positions match TRBD1. The CDR3 is 11 residues long. The ends lost 5 bases at V and 8 bases at J; junction bases unmatched: 2. CDR3 sequence (DNA): TGTGCCAGCAGTACAGGGGCAGGCTACACCTTC. This gives the protein CASSTGAGYTF.

The genes are TRBV19 and TRBJ1-5, with TRBD1 matching over 7 bases. The CDR3 consists of 16 residues. Germline trimming cut 3 bases from V and 4 bases from J; bases unmatched to any gene: 9. Germline loops: CDR1 LNHDA, CDR2 SQIVND (reference sequence). The CDR3 DNA sequence: TGTGCCAGTAGTATGGGGACGACAGGGCGGAATCAGCCCCAGCATTTT. This encodes CASSMGTTGRNQPQHF.

This clone appeared once. This chain uses TRBV4-1 with TRBJ2-1, with TRBD2 identical over 10 bases. V dropped 7 bases and J dropped 12; count of bases not matched to a gene: 15. Germline values: CDR1 MGHRA, CDR2 YSYEKL. This CDR3 is 15 amino acids long. CDR3 bases: TGCGCCAGCACTGACTCTTGGGTAGCGGGGGGTTTGCAGTTCTTC. Protein sequence: CASTDSWVAGGLQFF.

J is TRBJ2-2 and V is TRBV6-5, with 11 positions matching TRBD1. Germline V gene data show CDR1 as MNHEY and CDR2 as SVGAGI. CDR3 length: 15 amino acids. Trimming cost V 6 bases and J 5 bases; bases outside gene matches: 5. The CDR3 nucleotides are TGTGCCAGCAGCCCGGACAGGGGGCAGACCGGGGAGCTGTTTTTT. Amino acid sequence: CASSPDRGQTGELFF.

The chain recombines TRBV10-1 with TRBJ1-1; tentatively, D is TRBD1 (5 bases). Germline V gene sequence: CDR1 WNHNN, CDR2 SYGVQD (reference sequence). Trimming stripped 5 bases from V and 5 bases from J, with 9 bases between. The CDR3 is 12 residues long. CDR3 in DNA: TGCGCCAGCAGTCAGAAGGGGACTGAAGCTTTCTTT. This translates into CASSQKGTEAFF.

This chain uses TRBV4-1 with TRBJ2-1, with 7 bases fitting TRBD1. CDR3 size: 15 residues. Losses at the gene ends were 1 base for V and 4 bases for J; bases not matched to a gene: 4. Germline CDR1 reads MGHRA; CDR2 reads YSYEKL. CDR3 DNA sequence: TGCGCCAGCAGCCAAGTGACAGGGATATACAATGAGCAGTTCTTC. This encodes CASSQVTGIYNEQFF.

The rearrangement joins TRBV4-2 to TRBJ2-1, with 11 bases lining up with TRBD2. Unmatched junction bases numbered 4, after V lost 2 bases and J lost 1 base. This CDR3 contains 17 residues. CDR1 is LGHNA and CDR2 is YNFKEQ in the germline V gene. CDR3 loop: CASSQTLAGGSYNEQFF. The CDR3 bases are TGTGCCAGCAGCCAAACCCTAGCGGGGGGTTCCTACAATGAGCAGTTCTTC.

This clone was found a few times. The chain couples TRBV19 to TRBJ1-2, with 8 positions matching TRBD1. There are 13 residues in the CDR3. Trimming cost V 6 bases and J 7 bases; bases outside gene matches: 7. Per germline, CDR1 LNHDA and CDR2 SQIVND (reference sequence). The CDR3 DNA is TGTGCCAGTAGGGACAGGGAGCAAGGTGGCTACACCTTC. This gives the protein CASRDREQGGYTF.

The chain recombines TRBV30 with TRBJ2-3; D gene ambiguous. The CDR3 consists of 13 residues. V was shortened by 0 bases and J by 1 base, with 5 bases between the two germline ends. Germline CDR1 GTSNPN, CDR2 SVGIG (reference sequence). Here the CDR3 reads CAWSVPGTDTQYF. The CDR3 bases are TGTGCCTGGAGTGTACCAGGCACAGATACGCAGTATTTT.

The chain uses TRBV19 and TRBJ1-5; 9 bases align to TRBD1. V dropped 4 bases and J dropped 0; count of bases not matched to a gene: 1. The germline CDR1 and CDR2 sequences are LNHDA and SQIVND (reference sequence). CDR3 size: 15 residues. CDR3 nucleotides: TGTGCCAGTAGTAAACAGGGGGCTAGCAATCAGCCCCAGCATTTT. This encodes CASSKQGASNQPQHF.

This chain connects TRBV27 to TRBJ1-2; maybe TRBD1 (6 bases). The CDR3 has 15 residues. CDR1 is MNHEY and CDR2 is SMNVEV in the germline V gene (reference sequence). Trimming left V 7 bases short and J 0 bases short, with 15 bases between. The CDR3 region has the DNA TGTGCCAGCATGTACAGGGCAGAAGCTAACTATGGCTACACCTTC. It specifies CASMYRAEANYGYTF.

A few counts support this clone. This chain uses TRBV10-3 with TRBJ2-1; 8 bases map to TRBD2. The length of the CDR3 is 16 residues. Germline V CDR1 and CDR2: ENHRY, SYGVKD. The ends lost 0 bases at V and 5 bases at J; junction bases unmatched: 6. Here the CDR3 reads CAISESTAGAHNEQFF. CDR3 DNA sequence: TGTGCCATCAGTGAGTCGACAGCGGGGGCCCACAATGAGCAGTTCTTC.

This chain connects TRBV24-1 to TRBJ2-1, with a possible D match to TRBD2 (5 bases). This CDR3 comprises 14 residues. Trimming pared 5 bases from V and 0 bases from J, leaving 7 bases between. From germline, CDR1 is KGHDR and CDR2 SFDVKD. CDR3 loop: CATSGAGSYNEQFF. CDR3 nucleotide sequence: TGTGCCACCAGTGGTGCGGGCTCCTACAATGAGCAGTTCTTC.

The V gene is TRBV11-2, the J gene TRBJ2-1; TRBD2 matches 10 bases. Germline V gene data show CDR1 as SGHAT and CDR2 as FQNNGV. V shed 5 bases, J shed 6 bases, and the junction held 4 bases outside the gene matches. This CDR3 has 14 residues. The CDR3 loop reads CASSHGTSANEQFF. DNA for the CDR3: TGTGCCAGCAGCCACGGGACTAGCGCCAATGAGCAGTTCTTC. Full variable domain (rest looked up from reference TRBV11-2 and TRBJ2-1): EAGVAQSPRYKIIEKRQSVAFWCNPISGHATLYWYQQILGQGPKLLIQFQNNGVVDDSQLPKDRFSAERLKGVDSTLKIQPAKLEDSAVYLCASSHGTSANEQFFGPGTRLTVL.

The chain joins TRBV7-9 to TRBJ1-1, with TRBD1 matching over 8 bases. With 5 bases clipped from V and 4 bases from J, the junction kept 9 bases outside the gene matches. This CDR3 has 15 amino acids. Germline lookup yields CDR1 SEHNR and CDR2 FQNEAQ (reference sequence). The DNA for the CDR3 is TGTGCCAGCAGCCCGCGACAGGGGATGGGCACTGAAGCTTTCTTT. Translating gives CASSPRQGMGTEAFF.

This clone was observed a handful of times. The chain couples TRBV7-9 to TRBJ2-1, with TRBD1 identical over 7 bases. The ends lost 2 bases at V and 7 bases at J; junction bases unmatched: 2. The CDR3 has 13 amino acids. Germline V lookup: CDR1 SEHNR, CDR2 FQNEAQ (reference sequence). CDR3 region: CASSLKQGNEQFF. The CDR3 DNA reads TGTGCCAGCAGCTTAAAACAGGGGAATGAGCAGTTCTTC. Filled out from reference TRBV7-9 and TRBJ2-1, the complete variable domain reads DTGVSQNPRHKITKRGQNVTFRCDPISEHNRLYWYRQTLGQGPEFLTYFQNEAQLEKSRLLSDRFSAERPKGSFSTLEIQRTEQGDSAMYLCASSLKQGNEQFFGPGTRLTVL.

The gene calls are TRBV4-1 and TRBJ1-5; 9 nucleotides match TRBD1. Germline V lookup: CDR1 MGHRA, CDR2 YSYEKL. The CDR3 length is 16 residues. The V gene end was trimmed by 0 bases and the J gene end by 1 base; junction bases not matched to a gene: 1. CDR3 bases: TGCGCCAGCAGCCAAGAAGACAGGGGGAGCAATCAGCCCCAGCATTTT. It specifies CASSQEDRGSNQPQHF.

The J gene is TRBJ2-1, the V gene TRBV2; perhaps TRBD2 as D (5 bases). CDR1 is SNHLY, CDR2 FYNNEI, per germline. The germline V and J ends were trimmed by 2 bases and 4 bases, with 12 bases remaining between them. The CDR3 runs to 15 residues. The CDR3 here is CASSERLAGYNEQFF. The DNA of the CDR3 is TGTGCCAGCAGTGAAAGATTGGCGGGTTACAATGAGCAGTTCTTC.

CDR3 amino acids: CASATGGAPTGYTF. CDR3 coding DNA: TGTGCCAGTGCTACGGGGGGGGCGCCGACTGGCTACACCTTC. The genes are TRBV7-2 and TRBJ1-2, with D possibly TRBD1 on 6 matching bases. Germline V gene sequence: CDR1 SGHTA, CDR2 FQGNSA. CDR3 size: 14 residues. V lost 9 bases and J 7 bases, leaving 21 bases between the germline ends.

The J gene is TRBJ2-5, the V gene TRBV10-3; tentative D call: TRBD2 (7 bases). V lost 6 bases and J 4 bases, leaving 18 bases between the germline ends. Germline-derived CDR1 and CDR2 are ENHRY and SYGVKD. The CDR3 sequence is 15 residues long. CDR3 in DNA: TGTGCCATCAGGGACCCGGGGGGCAGACGAGAGACCCAGTACTTC. Amino acids: CAIRDPGGRRETQYF.

The chain recombines TRBV5-5 with TRBJ2-7; 7 bases are a match to TRBD1. V dropped 4 bases and J dropped 0; count of bases not matched to a gene: 7. Per the germline V gene, CDR1 is SGHKS and CDR2 is YYEKEE (reference sequence). This CDR3 is 15 amino acids long. The CDR3 protein is CASSRDRESSYEQYF. CDR3 nucleotide sequence: TGTGCCAGCAGCAGAGACAGGGAGAGCTCCTACGAGCAGTACTTC.

The J gene is TRBJ1-1, the V gene TRBV19, with 8 bases aligning to TRBD1. CDR1 is LNHDA and CDR2 is SQIVND in the germline V gene (reference sequence). The trim removed 10 bases at V and 5 bases at J, leaving 6 bases unmatched. The CDR3 is made up of 12 amino acids. The CDR3: CATQGARTEAFF. The CDR3 DNA reads TGTGCCACCCAGGGGGCGAGAACTGAAGCTTTCTTT. Supplemented by reference TRBV19 and TRBJ1-1, the full variable domain reads DGGITQSPKYLFRKEGQNVTLSCEQNLNHDAMYWYRQDPGQGLRLIYYSQIVNDFQKGDIAEGYSVSREKKESFPLTVTSAQKNPTAFYLCATQGARTEAFFGQGTRLTVV.

CDR3: CASSRTGWPYEQYF. The CDR3 DNA follows: TGTGCCAGCAGCCGCACAGGGTGGCCATACGAGCAGTACTTC. The chain joins TRBV5-6 to TRBJ2-7; TRBD1 is a possible D gene (6 bases). Germline CDR1 is SGHDT and CDR2 is YYEEEE. The CDR3 has 14 amino acids. V was cut by 4 bases and J by 4 bases, with 15 bases left in between.

This chain links TRBV5-4 with TRBJ2-7, with TRBD2 identical over 8 bases. With 4 bases clipped from V and 0 bases from J, the junction kept 9 bases outside the gene matches. The CDR3 contains 16 residues. In germline, CDR1 is SGHNT, CDR2 YYREEE (reference sequence). CDR3 coding DNA: TGTGCCAGCAGCCCGGGGGGGGTCCCAAGCTCCTACGAGCAGTACTTC. It translates to CASSPGGVPSSYEQYF. Full variable domain (outside the CDR3, taken from reference TRBV5-4 and TRBJ2-7): ETGVTQSPTHLIKTRGQQVTLRCSSQSGHNTVSWYQQALGQGPQFIFQYYREEENGRGNFPPRFSGLQFPNYSSELNVNALELDDSALYLCASSPGGVPSSYEQYFGPGTRLTVT.

The chain carries TRBV6-1 and TRBJ1-2; D remains unclear. CDR1 is MNHNS, CDR2 SASEGT, per germline. This CDR3 contains 12 residues. V gave up 1 base and J gave up 5 bases, with 5 bases separating them. The CDR3 region has the DNA TGTGCCAGCAGTGAAGTCCCTTATGGCTACACCTTC. Its protein is CASSEVPYGYTF.

The genes are TRBV3-1 (or the pseudogene TRBV3-2) and TRBJ2-3, with 9 positions matching TRBD1. V shed 3 bases, J shed 8 bases, and the junction held 3 bases outside the gene matches. The CDR3 loop spans 13 amino acids. Looked up from germline, CDR1 is LGHDT and CDR2 is YNNKEL (reference sequence). The CDR3 DNA follows: TGTGCCAGCAGCCAGGACAGGGGCCTTACGCAGTATTTT. Amino acids: CASSQDRGLTQYF.

The chain links TRBV2 to TRBJ1-1; 7 nucleotides line up with TRBD1. The trim removed 5 bases at V and 1 base at J, leaving 4 bases unmatched. Germline CDR1 SNHLY, CDR2 FYNNEI. The CDR3 covers 14 residues. CDR3 nucleotide sequence: TGTGCCAGCAGTACCTGGACAGGGAACACTGAAGCTTTCTTT. Its translation: CASSTWTGNTEAFF. Variable domain in full (rest from reference TRBV2 and TRBJ1-1): EPEVTQTPSHQVTQMGQEVILRCVPISNHLYFYWYRQILGQKVEFLVSFYNNEISEKSEIFDDQFSVERPDGSNFTLKIRSTKLEDSAMYFCASSTWTGNTEAFFGQGTRLTVV.

The chain's CDR3 is CASRRDRGHDWVAFF. The DNA for the CDR3 is TGTGCCAGCAGACGGGACAGGGGGCATGATTGGGTAGCTTTCTTT. The rearrangement joins TRBV6-5 to TRBJ1-1, with 12 bases matching TRBD1. Losses at the gene ends were 6 bases for V and 10 bases for J; bases not matched to a gene: 12. Germline CDR1 and CDR2: MNHEY and SVGAGI. The CDR3 is made up of 15 amino acids.

The chain recombines TRBV19 with TRBJ1-1; tentative D call: TRBD1 (6 bases). Looked up from germline, CDR1 is LNHDA and CDR2 is SQIVND (reference sequence). Trimming cost V 5 bases and J 1 base, with 17 bases left between them. CDR3 length: 16 residues. CDR3 in amino acids: CASSDRQAPTNTEAFF. Here the CDR3 DNA reads TGTGCCAGTAGTGACCGACAGGCCCCTACGAACACTGAAGCTTTCTTT.

V and J are TRBV7-2 and TRBJ2-2; possibly TRBD1 for D (5 bases). The CDR3 is made up of 14 amino acids. Germline loops: CDR1 SGHTA, CDR2 FQGNSA. Deletions cut 1 base from V and 7 bases from J, with 10 bases between. This CDR3 is CASSLVSGFGELFF. The CDR3 region has the DNA TGTGCCAGCAGCTTAGTTTCAGGGTTCGGGGAGCTGTTTTTT.